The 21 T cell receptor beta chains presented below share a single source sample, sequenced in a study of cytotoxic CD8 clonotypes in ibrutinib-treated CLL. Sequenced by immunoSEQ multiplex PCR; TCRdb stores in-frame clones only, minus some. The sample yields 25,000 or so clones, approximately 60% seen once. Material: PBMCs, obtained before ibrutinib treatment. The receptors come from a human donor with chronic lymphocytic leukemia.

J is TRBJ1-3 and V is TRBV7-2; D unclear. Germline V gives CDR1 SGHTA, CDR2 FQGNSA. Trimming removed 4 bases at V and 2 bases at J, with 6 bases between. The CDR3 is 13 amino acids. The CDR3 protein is CASSSWAGNTIYF. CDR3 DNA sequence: TGTGCCAGCAGCTCCTGGGCTGGAAACACCATATATTTT.

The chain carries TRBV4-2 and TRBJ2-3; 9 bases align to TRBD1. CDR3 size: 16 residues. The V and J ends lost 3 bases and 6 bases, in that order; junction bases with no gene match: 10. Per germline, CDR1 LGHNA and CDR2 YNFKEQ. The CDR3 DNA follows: TGTGCCAGCAGCCATACCCCCGGACAGGGGTTCGATACGCAGTATTTT. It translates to CASSHTPGQGFDTQYF.

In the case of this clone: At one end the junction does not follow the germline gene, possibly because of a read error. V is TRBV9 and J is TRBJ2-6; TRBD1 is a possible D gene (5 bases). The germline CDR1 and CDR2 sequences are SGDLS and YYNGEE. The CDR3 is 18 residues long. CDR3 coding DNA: TGTGCCAGCAGCGTAGGTGGTAACCTTGGAGCTGGGGCTAACGTCCTGACTTTC. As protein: CASSVGGNLGAGANVLTF.

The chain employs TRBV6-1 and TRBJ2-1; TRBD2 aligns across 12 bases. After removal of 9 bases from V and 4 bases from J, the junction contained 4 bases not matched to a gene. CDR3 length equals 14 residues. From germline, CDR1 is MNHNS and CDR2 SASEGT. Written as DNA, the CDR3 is TGTGCCAGTGGGGGACTAGCGGGTTACAATGAGCAGTTCTTC. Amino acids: CASGGLAGYNEQFF.

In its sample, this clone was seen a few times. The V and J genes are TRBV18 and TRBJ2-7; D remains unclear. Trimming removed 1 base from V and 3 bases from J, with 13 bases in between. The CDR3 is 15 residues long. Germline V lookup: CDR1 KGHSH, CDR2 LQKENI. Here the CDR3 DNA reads TGTGCCAGCTCACCACGATCAGCCTTCCTCTACGAGCAGTACTTC. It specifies CASSPRSAFLYEQYF.

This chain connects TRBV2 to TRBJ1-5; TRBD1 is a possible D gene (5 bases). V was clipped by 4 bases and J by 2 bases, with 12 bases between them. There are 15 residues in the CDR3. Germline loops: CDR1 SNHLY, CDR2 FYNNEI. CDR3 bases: TGTGCCAGCAGTGTCGGGGGTTCCGGCAATCAGCCCCAGCATTTT. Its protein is CASSVGGSGNQPQHF.

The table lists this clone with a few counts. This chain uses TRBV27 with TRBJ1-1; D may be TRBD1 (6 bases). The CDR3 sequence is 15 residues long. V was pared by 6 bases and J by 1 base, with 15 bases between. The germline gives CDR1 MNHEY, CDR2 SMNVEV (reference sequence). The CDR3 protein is CASRAAMGQNTEAFF. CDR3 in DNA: TGTGCCAGCAGGGCGGCTATGGGACAGAACACTGAAGCTTTCTTT.

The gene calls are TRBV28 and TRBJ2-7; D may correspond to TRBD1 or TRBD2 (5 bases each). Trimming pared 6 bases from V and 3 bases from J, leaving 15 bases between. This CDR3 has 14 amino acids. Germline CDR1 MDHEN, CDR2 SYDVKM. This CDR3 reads CASRRGVDLYEQYF. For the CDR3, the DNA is TGTGCCAGCAGAAGGGGAGTCGACCTCTACGAGCAGTACTTC.

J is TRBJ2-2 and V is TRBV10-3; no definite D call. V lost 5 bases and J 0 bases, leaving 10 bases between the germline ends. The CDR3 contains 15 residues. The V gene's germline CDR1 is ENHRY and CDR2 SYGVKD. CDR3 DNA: TGTGCCATCAGTTCGAGGATCGCGAACACCGGGGAGCTGTTTTTT. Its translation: CAISSRIANTGELFF.

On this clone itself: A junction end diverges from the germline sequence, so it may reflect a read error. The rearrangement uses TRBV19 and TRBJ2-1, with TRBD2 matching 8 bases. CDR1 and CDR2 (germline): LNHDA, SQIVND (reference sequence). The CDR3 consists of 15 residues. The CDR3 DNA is TGTGCCAGTAGTTCAACTAGCGGATCCGCTAATGTGCAGTTCTTC. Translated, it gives CASSSTSGSANVQFF.

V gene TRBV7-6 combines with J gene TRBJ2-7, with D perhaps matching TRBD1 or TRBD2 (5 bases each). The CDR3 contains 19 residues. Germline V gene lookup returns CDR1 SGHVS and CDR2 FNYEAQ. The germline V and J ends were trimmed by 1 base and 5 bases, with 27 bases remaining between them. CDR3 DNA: TGTGCCAGCAGCTTAGAAGTGCAGGGAGCGACAGTCCCGCTCCACGAGCAGTACTTC. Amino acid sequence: CASSLEVQGATVPLHEQYF.

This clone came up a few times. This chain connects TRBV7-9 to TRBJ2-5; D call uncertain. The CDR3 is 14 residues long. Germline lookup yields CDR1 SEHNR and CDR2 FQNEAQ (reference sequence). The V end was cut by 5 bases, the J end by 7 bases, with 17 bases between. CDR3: CASSPPGLVGTQYF. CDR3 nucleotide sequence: TGTGCCAGCAGCCCCCCGGGCCTTGTCGGGACCCAGTACTTC.

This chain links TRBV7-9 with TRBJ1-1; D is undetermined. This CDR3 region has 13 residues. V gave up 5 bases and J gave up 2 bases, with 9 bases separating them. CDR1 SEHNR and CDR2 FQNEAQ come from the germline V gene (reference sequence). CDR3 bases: TGTGCCAGCAGCCTGGAGGTTAACACTGAAGCTTTCTTT. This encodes CASSLEVNTEAFF.

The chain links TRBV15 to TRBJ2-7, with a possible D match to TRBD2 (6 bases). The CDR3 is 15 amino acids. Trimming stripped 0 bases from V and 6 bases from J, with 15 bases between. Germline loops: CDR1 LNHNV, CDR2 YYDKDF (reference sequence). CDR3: CATSRDGGLGSEQYF. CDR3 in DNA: TGTGCCACCAGCAGAGATGGGGGACTGGGTTCCGAGCAGTACTTC.

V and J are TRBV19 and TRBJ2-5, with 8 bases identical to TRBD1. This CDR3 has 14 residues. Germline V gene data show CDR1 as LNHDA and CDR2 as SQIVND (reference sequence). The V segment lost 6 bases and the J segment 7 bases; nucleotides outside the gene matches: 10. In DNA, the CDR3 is TGTGCCAGTAGACCCGCAGGGGGCGCAGGGACCCAGTACTTC. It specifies CASRPAGGAGTQYF.

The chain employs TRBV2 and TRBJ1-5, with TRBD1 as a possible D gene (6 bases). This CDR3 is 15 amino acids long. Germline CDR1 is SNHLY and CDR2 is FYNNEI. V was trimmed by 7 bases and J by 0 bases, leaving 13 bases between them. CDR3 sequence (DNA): TGTGCCAGCACCCCACAGGGATATAGCAATCAGCCCCAGCATTTT. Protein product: CASTPQGYSNQPQHF.

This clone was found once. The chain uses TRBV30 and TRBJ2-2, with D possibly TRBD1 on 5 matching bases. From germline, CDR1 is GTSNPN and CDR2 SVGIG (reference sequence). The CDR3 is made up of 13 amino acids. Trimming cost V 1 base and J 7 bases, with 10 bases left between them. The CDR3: CAWSALQGGELFF. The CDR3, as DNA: TGTGCCTGGAGTGCCCTTCAGGGCGGGGAGCTGTTTTTT.

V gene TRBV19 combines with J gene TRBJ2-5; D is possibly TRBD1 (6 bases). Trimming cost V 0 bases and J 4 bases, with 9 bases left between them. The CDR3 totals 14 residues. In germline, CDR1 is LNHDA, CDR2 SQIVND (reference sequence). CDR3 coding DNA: TGTGCCAGTAGTATAGACAGCAGGGGAGAGACCCAGTACTTC. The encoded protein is CASSIDSRGETQYF.

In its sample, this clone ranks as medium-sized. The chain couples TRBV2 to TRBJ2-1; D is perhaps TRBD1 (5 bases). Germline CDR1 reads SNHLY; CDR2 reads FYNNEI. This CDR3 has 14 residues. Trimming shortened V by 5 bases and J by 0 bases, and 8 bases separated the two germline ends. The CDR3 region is CASSIDSSYNEQFF. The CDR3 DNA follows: TGTGCCAGCAGTATAGACAGCTCCTACAATGAGCAGTTCTTC.

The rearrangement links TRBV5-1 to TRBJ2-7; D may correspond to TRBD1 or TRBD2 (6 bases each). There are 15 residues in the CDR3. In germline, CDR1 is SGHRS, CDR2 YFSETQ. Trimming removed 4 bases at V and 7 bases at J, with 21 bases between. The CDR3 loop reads CASSAGGGILREQYF. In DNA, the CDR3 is TGCGCCAGCAGCGCTGGAGGGGGTATCCTTAGGGAGCAGTACTTC.

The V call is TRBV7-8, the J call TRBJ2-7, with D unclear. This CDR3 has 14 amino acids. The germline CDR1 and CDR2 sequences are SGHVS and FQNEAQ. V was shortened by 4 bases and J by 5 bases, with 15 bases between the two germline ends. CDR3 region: CASSSLRGKNEQYF. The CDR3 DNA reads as TGTGCCAGCAGCTCCCTACGCGGCAAAAACGAGCAGTACTTC. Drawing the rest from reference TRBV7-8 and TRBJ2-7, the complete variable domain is GAGVSQSPRYKVAKRGQDVALRCDPISGHVSLFWYQQALGQGPEFLTYFQNEAQLDKSGLPSDRFFAERPEGSVSTLKIQRTQQEDSAVYLCASSSLRGKNEQYFGPGTRLTVT.